The 10 T cell receptor beta chains presented below share a single source sample, sequenced in a study of blood T cells in healthy people across ages. A second roughly 6 to 12 cycle PCR used barcoded and J-beta primers. A single record per CDR3 protein comes from TCRdb applying MiXCR to the 5' RACE reads. The sample lists over 600,000 distinct CDR3 sequences, less than 45% seen once, with approximately 29% in the top ten. Material for sequencing was blood. These receptors all stem from a man at least 80 years old in good health.

The chain recombines TRBV4-2 with TRBJ2-1, with no clear D. CDR3 length: 13 residues. Germline CDR1 and CDR2: LGHNA and YNFKEQ. V was trimmed by 0 bases and J by 9 bases, leaving 9 bases between them. The CDR3, as DNA: TGTGCCAGCAGCCAAGAGGGGAATACTGAGCAGTTCTTC. Its translation: CASSQEGNTEQFF.

The V call is TRBV9, the J call TRBJ2-2; TRBD2 aligns across 9 bases. This CDR3 has 16 residues. The trim removed 3 bases at V and 4 bases at J, leaving 7 bases unmatched. Germline-derived CDR1 and CDR2 are SGDLS and YYNGEE. In DNA form, the CDR3 reads TGTGCCAGCAGCGCCTTAGCGGGGGCGAGCACCGGGGAGCTGTTTTTT. Protein sequence: CASSALAGASTGELFF.

This chain links TRBV7-9 with TRBJ2-1; the match to TRBD2 covers 13 bases. With 5 bases clipped from V and 0 bases from J, the junction kept 1 base outside the gene matches. This CDR3 is built from 16 residues. Germline V gene lookup returns CDR1 SEHNR and CDR2 FQNEAQ (reference sequence). The DNA for the CDR3 is TGTGCCAGCAGCGGACTAGCGGGGGTCTCCTACAATGAGCAGTTCTTC. It encodes CASSGLAGVSYNEQFF.

This chain connects TRBV9 to TRBJ1-4, with 11 bases fitting TRBD1. V shed 3 bases and J 7 bases; nucleotides not matched to a gene: 8. The CDR3 loop spans 16 amino acids. Germline V CDR1 and CDR2: SGDLS, YYNGEE. The CDR3 sequence is CASSEGSGQGVEKLFF. The CDR3 nucleotides are TGTGCCAGCAGCGAGGGATCGGGACAGGGGGTTGAAAAACTGTTTTTT.

On this clonotype itself: A read error is possible here, since a much larger clone lies one base away. This sequence joins TRBV7-2 and TRBJ2-7; tentative D call: TRBD2 (6 bases). Trimming removed 1 base at V and 9 bases at J, with 13 bases between. Looked up from germline, CDR1 is SGHTA and CDR2 is FQGNSA. The CDR3 length is 13 residues. The DNA of the CDR3 is TGTACCAGCAGCTTAGTTCGGGAGTTGTTGCAGTACTTC. As protein: CTSSLVRELLQYF.

There are a few counts of this clonotype. J is TRBJ2-2 and V is TRBV11-3, with D perhaps matching TRBD1 (5 bases). Trimming took off 6 bases at V and 5 bases at J, with 10 bases between the two ends. CDR3 size: 13 residues. CDR1 is SGHNT, CDR2 YENEEA, per germline. The CDR3 DNA is TGTGCCAGCAGAGTCGCAGGGACCGGGGAGCTGTTTTTT. Its protein is CASRVAGTGELFF.

The rearrangement uses TRBV20-1 and TRBJ2-5, with a tentative D call TRBD1 (6 bases). TRBJ2-7 explains the end of the DNA better; the J call may be wrong. This CDR3 is built from 12 residues. Germline V gene data show CDR1 as DFQATT and CDR2 as SNEGSKA (reference sequence). CDR3 sequence reads: CSASKGVHEQYF. The CDR3 DNA reads TGCAGTGCTAGTAAGGGGGTGCACGAGCAGTACTTC.

V is TRBV20-1 and J is TRBJ2-5; no definite D call. The V end was cut by 8 bases, the J end by 5 bases, with 12 bases between. This CDR3 comprises 11 residues. CDR1 and CDR2 (germline): DFQATT, SNEGSKA (reference sequence). CDR3 region: CSSGWIETQYF. CDR3 coding DNA: TGCAGTTCCGGGTGGATTGAGACCCAGTACTTC.

With respect to this clonotype: A junction end diverges from the germline sequence, so it may reflect a read error. The chain is built from TRBV5-6 and TRBJ2-5; D gene unclear. The DNA matches TRBJ2-1 better at its end, which makes the J call doubtful. Per the germline V gene, CDR1 is SGHDT and CDR2 is YYEEEE. This CDR3 contains 14 residues. This CDR3 reads CASSLKVGEETQFF. The CDR3 nucleotides read TGTGCTAGCAGCTTGAAGGTGGGCGAGGAGACCCAGTTCTTC.

This clonotype was found many times. A read error may be the cause here, since a much bigger clone is one base away. The V and J genes are TRBV12-3 or TRBV12-4 and TRBJ2-7, with 7 nucleotides matching TRBD2. The CDR3 extends over 14 amino acids. V shed 7 bases and J 7 bases; nucleotides not matched to a gene: 13. CDR3 nucleotides: TGTGCCAGCATGAGGGGAGGGAGGTTGGATGAGCAGTACTTC. This translates into CASMRGGRLDEQYF.